These 21 T cell receptor beta chains originate from one sample sequenced in a study of blood T cell repertoires in COVID-19. The data were produced by immunoSEQ multiplex PCR, yet TCRdb's version contains in-frame clones alone and is incomplete. The table records roughly 270,000 clones, 88% of them present only once. Sequenced input: peripheral blood. These TCRs come from a man aged 18 to 30 with active or convalescent COVID-19.

The chain links TRBV3-1 (or the pseudogene TRBV3-2) to TRBJ2-7; maybe TRBD1 (6 bases). Germline CDR1 LGHDT, CDR2 YNNKEL (reference sequence). The V gene lost 4 bases and the J gene lost 1 base, with 8 bases spanning the gap. The CDR3 has 13 amino acids. The CDR3 loop reads CASSLTGSYEQYF. The CDR3 nucleotides read TGTGCCAGCAGCCTAACAGGGTCCTACGAGCAGTACTTC.

J is TRBJ1-3 and V is TRBV7-2, with TRBD1 matching over 7 bases. CDR1 SGHTA and CDR2 FQGNSA come from the germline V gene. CDR3 length equals 18 residues. J lost 0 bases, V lost 5 bases, and 13 bases had no gene match. The CDR3 here is CASSPTGILPISGNTIYF. The CDR3 DNA sequence: TGTGCCAGCAGCCCGACAGGGATCCTACCCATCTCTGGAAACACCATATATTTT. Using reference TRBV7-2 and TRBJ1-3 for the parts outside the CDR3, the full variable domain is GAGVSQSPSNKVTEKGKDVELRCDPISGHTALYWYRQSLGQGLEFLIYFQGNSAPDKSGLPSDRFSAERTGGSVSTLTIQRTQQEDSAVYLCASSPTGILPISGNTIYFGEGSWLTVV.

The chain recombines TRBV27 with TRBJ1-6; tentative D call: TRBD1 (6 bases). This CDR3 has 12 residues. The germline V and J ends were trimmed by 7 bases and 7 bases, with 8 bases remaining between them. The germline CDR1 and CDR2 sequences are MNHEY and SMNVEV (reference sequence). Here the CDR3 DNA reads TGTGCCAGCAACACAGGGAATTCACCCCTCCACTTT. Its translation is CASNTGNSPLHF.

The J gene is TRBJ1-1, the V gene TRBV5-1; D is possibly TRBD1 (6 bases). The V end lost 4 bases, the J end lost 5 bases, and 15 bases lay between the germline ends. The CDR3 contains 14 residues. Germline CDR1 SGHRS, CDR2 YFSETQ. The CDR3 sequence is CASSPVGQGTEAFF. CDR3 bases: TGCGCCAGCAGCCCGGTGGGCCAGGGGACTGAAGCTTTCTTT.

The rearrangement joins TRBV4-2 to TRBJ2-2; no clear D gene. This CDR3 spans 15 amino acids. Germline CDR1 is LGHNA and CDR2 is YNFKEQ. The V end lost 1 base, the J end lost 0 bases, and 6 bases lay between the germline ends. The CDR3, as DNA: TGTGCCAGCAGCCAAGGAACAACGAACACCGGGGAGCTGTTTTTT. Residues: CASSQGTTNTGELFF.

The CDR3 here is CATSRVQGASNQPQHF. DNA of the CDR3: TGTGCCACCAGCAGAGTCCAGGGGGCTAGCAATCAGCCCCAGCATTTT. J is TRBJ1-5 and V is TRBV15; 8 bases are shared with TRBD1. Trimming removed 1 base from V and 0 bases from J; junction bases left unmatched: 2. CDR1 and CDR2 (germline): LNHNV, YYDKDF (reference sequence). The CDR3 consists of 16 residues.

The CDR3 DNA follows: TGTGCCAGCAGCGTAATGGACCGATCGACAGGGGGGAACACTGAAGCTTTCTTT. Its protein product is CASSVMDRSTGGNTEAFF. The chain links TRBV9 to TRBJ1-1, with 9 bases lining up with TRBD1. V trimming: 1 base; J trimming: 1 base; junction bases outside the gene matches: 11. This CDR3 spans 18 amino acids. Germline V gene data show CDR1 as SGDLS and CDR2 as YYNGEE.

The genes are TRBV6-6 and TRBJ2-2; perhaps TRBD2 as D (7 bases). V dropped 2 bases and J dropped 7 bases, with 17 bases sitting between them. The CDR3 length is 16 residues. CDR1 MNHNY and CDR2 SVGAGI come from the germline V gene (reference sequence). The CDR3 here is CASSYLMEGGNGELFF. In DNA, the CDR3 is TGTGCCAGCAGTTACCTCATGGAGGGGGGGAACGGGGAGCTGTTTTTT.

This chain connects TRBV6-2 or TRBV6-3 to TRBJ1-1; D unclear. Per germline, CDR1 MNHEY and CDR2 SVGEGT. Trimming pared 6 bases from V and 1 base from J, leaving 9 bases between. The CDR3 is 13 amino acids. CDR3 in amino acids: CASSSTENTEAFF. The CDR3, as DNA: TGTGCCAGCAGCAGTACAGAGAACACTGAAGCTTTCTTT.

This chain uses TRBV6-6 with TRBJ1-5; no clear D. V was shortened by 5 bases and J by 0 bases, with 14 bases between the two germline ends. Per the germline V gene, CDR1 is MNHNY and CDR2 is SVGAGI (reference sequence). This CDR3 has 16 amino acids. The CDR3 DNA sequence: TGTGCCAGCAGTGCCTTAGAGGCCGTTAGCAATCAGCCCCAGCATTTT. Protein: CASSALEAVSNQPQHF.

This chain connects TRBV4-3 to TRBJ1-2; tentative D call: TRBD1 (5 bases). The CDR3 has 14 residues. V gave up 0 bases and J gave up 4 bases, with 9 bases separating them. Per the germline V gene, CDR1 is LGHNA and CDR2 is YSLEER. The chain's CDR3 is CASSQDRGFYGYTF. The CDR3 nucleotides are TGCGCCAGCAGCCAAGATCGGGGGTTCTATGGCTACACCTTC.

The V gene is TRBV5-5, the J gene TRBJ2-7, with D perhaps TRBD1 (5 bases). In germline, CDR1 is SGHKS, CDR2 YYEKEE (reference sequence). V lost 0 bases and J 2 bases, leaving 9 bases between the germline ends. The CDR3 is 14 residues long. This CDR3 is CASSLGSGTYEQYF. CDR3 nucleotides: TGTGCCAGCAGCTTGGGATCAGGGACCTACGAGCAGTACTTC.

V is TRBV4-1 and J is TRBJ2-7; possibly TRBD1 for D (5 bases). CDR3 length equals 15 residues. V shed 0 bases and J shed 1 base, with 10 bases lying between them. The V gene's germline CDR1 is MGHRA and CDR2 YSYEKL. CDR3 sequence (DNA): TGCGCCAGCAGCCAAGAGACAGTCGAATCCTACGAGCAGTACTTC. Amino acids: CASSQETVESYEQYF.

The chain has TRBV3-1 (or the pseudogene TRBV3-2) and TRBJ2-2; D might be TRBD2 (6 bases). The V end was cut by 3 bases, the J end by 5 bases, with 13 bases between. The CDR3 totals 15 residues. Germline V gene sequence: CDR1 LGHDT, CDR2 YNNKEL (reference sequence). CDR3 protein: CASSHAERVTGELFF. The CDR3 region has the DNA TGTGCCAGCAGCCACGCCGAGCGGGTGACCGGGGAGCTGTTTTTT.

The rearrangement joins TRBV6-2 or TRBV6-3 to TRBJ2-3, with D uncertain. The germline gives CDR1 MNHEY, CDR2 SVGEGT. CDR3 length: 11 residues. V lost 5 bases and J 2 bases, leaving 2 bases between the germline ends. CDR3 coding DNA: TGTGCCAGCAGTCTCACAGATACGCAGTATTTT. Translated: CASSLTDTQYF.

The rearrangement uses TRBV18 and TRBJ2-7; no definite D call. Germline V gene sequence: CDR1 KGHSH, CDR2 LQKENI. The CDR3 is 12 amino acids. Trimming removed 3 bases from V and 7 bases from J, with 10 bases in between. The CDR3 is CASSPRDEEQYF. As DNA, the CDR3 is TGTGCCAGCTCACCGAGAGATGAAGAGCAGTACTTC. Drawing the rest from reference TRBV18 and TRBJ2-7, the complete variable domain is NAGVMQNPRHLVRRRGQEARLRCSPMKGHSHVYWYRQLPEEGLKFMVYLQKENIIDESGMPKERFSAEFPKEGPSILRIQQVVRGDSAAYFCASSPRDEEQYFGPGTRLTVT.

The rearrangement links TRBV7-6 to TRBJ2-1; 8 nucleotides agree with TRBD2. In germline, CDR1 is SGHVS, CDR2 FNYEAQ. The CDR3 is made up of 16 amino acids. J gave up 0 bases and V 6 bases, and 7 bases lay outside the gene matches. The CDR3 DNA reads as TGTGCCAGCAGACAATCGGGGGGGAGCTCCTACAATGAGCAGTTCTTC. It encodes CASRQSGGSSYNEQFF.

The chain is built from TRBV7-7 and TRBJ1-4; TRBD1 matches 10 bases. V was pared by 4 bases and J by 8 bases, with 4 bases of the junction left unmatched. CDR1 is SSHAT and CDR2 is FNYEAQ in the germline V gene (reference sequence). The CDR3 is 14 amino acids. The CDR3 reads CASSSGTGVEKLFF. The CDR3 coding sequence is TGTGCCAGCAGCTCTGGGACAGGGGTCGAAAAACTGTTTTTT.

V gene TRBV3-1 (or the pseudogene TRBV3-2) combines with J gene TRBJ2-3; D possibly corresponds to TRBD2 (7 bases). Trimming took off 1 base at V and 5 bases at J, with 22 bases between the two ends. The germline gives CDR1 LGHDT, CDR2 YNNKEL (reference sequence). CDR3 size: 18 residues. The CDR3 DNA reads as TGTGCCAGCAGCCAAGGGGGAGGGTATGGACAGCCCTTAGATACGCAGTATTTT. Translation: CASSQGGGYGQPLDTQYF.

The J gene is TRBJ1-6, the V gene TRBV29-1; 8 bases fit TRBD1. The V gene end was trimmed by 8 bases and the J gene end by 3 bases; junction bases not matched to a gene: 12. In germline, CDR1 is SQVTM, CDR2 ANQGSEA. CDR3 length equals 16 residues. The CDR3 sequence: CSPGRGREGYNSPLHF. CDR3 DNA sequence: TGCAGCCCGGGCAGGGGGCGAGAGGGCTATAATTCACCCCTCCACTTT. The whole variable domain, remainder taken from reference TRBV29-1 and TRBJ1-6, is SAVISQKPSRDICQRGTSLTIQCQVDSQVTMMFWYRQQPGQSLTLIATANQGSEATYESGFVIDKFPISRPNLTFSTLTVSNMSPEDSSIYLCSPGRGREGYNSPLHFGNGTRLTVT.

This clone was detected only once. The chain joins TRBV10-2 to TRBJ1-5, with TRBD1 identical over 7 bases. The V gene end was trimmed by 6 bases and the J gene end by 6 bases; junction bases not matched to a gene: 8. Germline V gene lookup returns CDR1 WSHSY and CDR2 SAAADI. This CDR3 contains 14 residues. CDR3 DNA sequence: TGCGCCAGCAGCCCAGGGGGTCCAACTCAGCCCCAGCATTTT. It specifies CASSPGGPTQPQHF.